The 25 T cell receptor beta chains below were found in one sample sequenced in a study of CD8 T cells in ankylosing spondylitis. Using its own MiXCR run on the 5' RACE reads, TCRdb lists one record per CDR3 protein. The data show some 130,000 distinct CDR3 sequences, with 5.5% to 7.5% seen just once and 9.5% to 15% held by the top ten. The sample taken for sequencing was blood, either unsorted or a sorted T cell fraction (not recorded which). Every receptor here comes from a female donor with ankylosing spondylitis or in good health (not recorded which).

There are many counts of this clonotype. The chain has TRBV7-2 and TRBJ2-5; D gene unclear. The germline V gene has CDR1 SGHTA and CDR2 FQGNSA. The CDR3 has 13 amino acids. V lost 1 base and J 3 bases, leaving 6 bases between the germline ends. This CDR3 is CASSLVPEETQYF. The CDR3 DNA follows: TGTGCCAGCAGCTTAGTTCCTGAAGAGACCCAGTACTTC.

This clonotype was counted ten times or more. Here the CDR3 DNA reads TGTGCCAGCAGCACGGGGGCTCTCAAAGAGACCCAGTACTTC. As protein: CASSTGALKETQYF. This sequence joins TRBV6-1 and TRBJ2-5; the D call may be TRBD1 or TRBD2 (6 bases each). Germline CDR1 and CDR2: MNHNS and SASEGT. V lost 6 bases to trimming and J lost 3 bases, with 14 bases between them. This CDR3 region has 14 residues.

A remark on this clonotype: A much larger clone is a single base away; this may be a read error. The chain joins TRBV7-6 to TRBJ2-1; 7 nucleotides match TRBD1. The CDR3 sequence is 13 residues long. V lost 11 bases and J lost 12; bases outside the gene matches: 16. Looked up from germline, CDR1 is SGHVS and CDR2 is FNYEAQ. This CDR3 is CAVIGGWGDGQFF. The CDR3 DNA reads as TGTGCCGTTATAGGGGGCTGGGGTGATGGGCAGTTCTTC.

This clonotype occurred many times. This rearrangement joins TRBV20-1 to TRBJ1-5; 11 nucleotides align to TRBD1. The V gene end was trimmed by 4 bases and the J gene end by 7 bases; junction bases not matched to a gene: 9. The CDR3 contains 15 residues. CDR1 DFQATT and CDR2 SNEGSKA come from the germline V gene (reference sequence). The CDR3 loop is CSATTDRGRSQPQHF. CDR3 bases: TGCAGTGCTACCACGGACAGGGGGCGATCCCAGCCCCAGCATTTT.

This clonotype was picked up many times. The J gene is TRBJ2-7, the V gene TRBV11-2; TRBD2 matches 14 bases. V was clipped by 1 base and J by 0 bases; unmatched bases: 11. This CDR3 region has 20 residues. In germline, CDR1 is SGHAT, CDR2 FQNNGV. As DNA, the CDR3 is TGTGCCAGCAGCTTAGTCCCTGGACTAGCGGGGGGCTATAGCTCCTACGAGCAGTACTTC. As protein: CASSLVPGLAGGYSSYEQYF.

This clonotype was picked up many times. V is TRBV11-2 and J is TRBJ2-6; tentative D call: TRBD1 (6 bases). The V end lost 0 bases, the J end lost 1 base, and 10 bases lay between the germline ends. Germline CDR1 is SGHAT and CDR2 is FQNNGV. The CDR3 covers 17 residues. The CDR3, as DNA: TGTGCCAGCAGCTTAGAGACAGGAGTATCTGGGGCCAACGTCCTGACTTTC. Residues: CASSLETGVSGANVLTF.

This clonotype was recorded many times. The chain is built from TRBV4-1 and TRBJ2-1; the match to TRBD2 covers 7 bases. Germline CDR1 MGHRA, CDR2 YSYEKL. The J segment lost 1 base and the V segment lost 2 bases, leaving 5 bases of the junction unmatched. The CDR3 loop spans 16 amino acids. The CDR3 loop is CASSQLTSRSYNEQFF. CDR3 DNA: TGCGCCAGCAGCCAACTGACTAGCAGATCCTACAATGAGCAGTTCTTC.

This clonotype has a count of ten or more. V gene TRBV4-3 combines with J gene TRBJ2-7, with TRBD2 matching over 14 bases. J lost 1 base, V lost 0 bases, and 2 bases had no gene match. The CDR3 spans 17 residues. Germline CDR1 reads LGHNA; CDR2 reads YSLEER. CDR3 loop: CASSQDRTSGGSYEQYF. DNA of the CDR3: TGCGCCAGCAGCCAAGATCGGACTAGCGGGGGGTCCTACGAGCAGTACTTC.

This clonotype was counted at least ten times. The CDR3 coding sequence is TGTGCCAGCAGTTTAGGAGCAGGGGGATATGGCTACACCTTC. This translates into CASSLGAGGYGYTF. V gene TRBV27 combines with J gene TRBJ1-2; 7 nucleotides align to TRBD1. Germline V CDR1 and CDR2: MNHEY, SMNVEV (reference sequence). With V trimmed by 2 bases and J by 5 bases, 5 bases remained unmatched. The CDR3 length is 14 residues.

The table lists this clonotype with many counts. The gene calls are TRBV12-3 or TRBV12-4 and TRBJ1-1; possible D gene TRBD1, 6 bases. CDR3 length: 13 residues. V was pared by 6 bases and J by 5 bases, with 13 bases between. The CDR3 is CASSHQGWTEAFF. The CDR3 bases are TGTGCCAGCAGCCATCAGGGGTGGACTGAAGCTTTCTTT.

This clonotype was observed at least ten times. The V call is TRBV28, the J call TRBJ1-5; 10 bases line up with TRBD1. The CDR3 spans 17 residues. Germline V gene data show CDR1 as MDHEN and CDR2 as SYDVKM. The V and J ends lost 2 bases and 4 bases, in that order; junction bases with no gene match: 8. This chain's CDR3 is CASSLESRDRGNQPQHF. CDR3 DNA sequence: TGTGCCAGCAGTTTAGAGTCCCGGGACAGGGGTAATCAGCCCCAGCATTTT.

This clonotype has ten or more counts. This chain links TRBV6-4 with TRBJ2-2, with 13 bases identical to TRBD2. Germline CDR1 MRHNA, CDR2 SNTAGT. After removal of 5 bases from V and 0 bases from J, the junction contained 3 bases not matched to a gene. The CDR3 totals 17 residues. Here the CDR3 reads CASSLTSGGSNTGELFF. CDR3 bases: TGTGCCAGCAGTCTGACTAGCGGGGGGTCGAACACCGGGGAGCTGTTTTTT.

This clonotype was detected ten times or more. The chain is built from TRBV29-1 and TRBJ1-4; D unresolved. Trimming left V 6 bases short and J 6 bases short, with 11 bases between. The CDR3 extends over 12 amino acids. Germline-derived CDR1 and CDR2 are SQVTM and ANQGSEA. Here the CDR3 reads CSVLLSDEKLFF. CDR3 in DNA: TGCAGCGTGCTGTTGTCAGATGAAAAACTGTTTTTT.

This clonotype was seen ten or more times. This chain connects TRBV6-1 to TRBJ2-7; the match to TRBD2 covers 10 bases. In germline, CDR1 is MNHNS, CDR2 SASEGT. V lost 6 bases to trimming and J lost 5 bases; unmatched junction nucleotides: 7. The CDR3 has 14 residues. The CDR3 sequence is CASRPPGTSDEQYF. In nucleotides, the CDR3 is TGTGCCAGCAGACCTCCCGGGACTAGCGACGAGCAGTACTTC.

This clonotype was detected many times. The chain uses TRBV27 and TRBJ1-4; D is uncertain. Germline V gene data show CDR1 as MNHEY and CDR2 as SMNVEV (reference sequence). The CDR3 consists of 14 residues. V shed 4 bases and J shed 6 bases, with 12 bases lying between them. CDR3 sequence reads: CASSSRRVHEKLFF. CDR3 sequence (DNA): TGTGCCAGCAGTTCTCGACGGGTACATGAAAAACTGTTTTTT.

Ten or more counts support this clonotype. This chain connects TRBV20-1 to TRBJ2-6; D is uncertain. Trimming took off 6 bases at V and 4 bases at J, with 13 bases between the two ends. CDR3 length: 14 amino acids. Looked up from germline, CDR1 is DFQATT and CDR2 is SNEGSKA (reference sequence). The CDR3 is CSAPDVSGANVLTF. The CDR3 coding sequence is TGCAGTGCCCCGGACGTCTCCGGGGCCAACGTCCTGACTTTC.

At least ten counts were recorded for this clonotype. V is TRBV20-1 and J is TRBJ2-3; D unresolved. The length of the CDR3 is 14 residues. CDR1 is DFQATT, CDR2 SNEGSKA, per germline (reference sequence). V lost 5 bases and J lost 0, with 12 bases in between. CDR3 sequence: CSAGGEKSTDTQYF. The DNA of the CDR3 is TGCAGTGCTGGCGGAGAGAAAAGCACAGATACGCAGTATTTT.

This clonotype showed up many times. The chain has TRBV5-1 and TRBJ1-1, with D possibly matching TRBD1 (5 bases). The CDR3 covers 13 residues. V was pared by 1 base and J by 5 bases, with 9 bases between. Germline loops: CDR1 SGHRS, CDR2 YFSETQ. CDR3 coding DNA: TGCGCCAGCAGCTTGATGGGGGAGACTGAAGCTTTCTTT. This translates into CASSLMGETEAFF.

Many counts were recorded for this clonotype. The rearrangement links TRBV7-2 to TRBJ1-4; 7 bases fit TRBD1. V gave up 6 bases and J gave up 6 bases; unmatched junction bases: 7. CDR3 length: 14 residues. Germline V gene data show CDR1 as SGHTA and CDR2 as FQGNSA. CDR3 residues: CASRRGTEDEKLFF. The CDR3 nucleotides are TGTGCCAGCAGACGCGGGACAGAGGATGAAAAACTGTTTTTT.

This clonotype was seen repeatedly, ten times or more. The rearrangement joins TRBV4-1 to TRBJ2-1; 8 bases map to TRBD1. V trimming: 0 bases; J trimming: 4 bases; junction bases outside the gene matches: 5. The length of the CDR3 is 16 residues. Germline CDR1 reads MGHRA; CDR2 reads YSYEKL. CDR3 DNA sequence: TGCGCCAGCAGCCAAGAGCCGGGACAGGTTTACAATGAGCAGTTCTTC. The encoded protein is CASSQEPGQVYNEQFF.

In its sample, this clonotype was seen many times. The V gene is TRBV19, the J gene TRBJ2-1; 10 nucleotides agree with TRBD1. Trimming cost V 9 bases and J 8 bases; bases outside gene matches: 10. The CDR3 is made up of 14 amino acids. Per the germline V gene, CDR1 is LNHDA and CDR2 is SQIVND (reference sequence). CDR3 sequence (DNA): TGTGCCAGCTCAGACAGGGGGCTTCCGTATGAGCAGTTCTTC. Translated, it gives CASSDRGLPYEQFF.

This clonotype was recorded many times. The rearrangement joins TRBV29-1 to TRBJ1-4; D gene ambiguous. V lost 3 bases, J lost 6 bases, and 5 bases lay in between. The germline V gene encodes CDR1 SQVTM and CDR2 ANQGSEA. The CDR3 has 11 residues. CDR3 sequence (DNA): TGCAGCGTTGAGGACGATGAAAAACTGTTTTTT. It specifies CSVEDDEKLFF.

This clonotype was detected many times. The V call is TRBV15, the J call TRBJ2-1, with D possibly being TRBD2 (6 bases). The germline V and J ends were trimmed by 0 bases and 7 bases, with 19 bases remaining between them. This CDR3 contains 17 residues. CDR1 and CDR2 (germline): LNHNV, YYDKDF (reference sequence). The CDR3 coding sequence is TGTGCCACCAGCAGAGATCTGGGGGGAGGAACAGGAAATGAGCAGTTCTTC. Translated, it gives CATSRDLGGGTGNEQFF. The full variable domain, in which reference TRBV15 and TRBJ2-1 provide the parts outside the CDR3, is DAMVIQNPRYQVTQFGKPVTLSCSQTLNHNVMYWYQQKSSQAPKLLFHYYDKDFNNEADTPDNFQSRRPNTSFCFLDIRSPGLGDTAMYLCATSRDLGGGTGNEQFFGPGTRLTVL.

This clonotype was counted at least ten times. The chain's CDR3 is CASSNRQGLHEQYF. CDR3 coding DNA: TGTGCCAGCAGTAACAGACAGGGGCTCCACGAGCAGTACTTC. This chain joins TRBV6-5 and TRBJ2-7; 8 bases agree with TRBD1. The germline V gene encodes CDR1 MNHEY and CDR2 SVGAGI. The CDR3 has 14 residues. V lost 5 bases to trimming and J lost 5 bases; unmatched junction nucleotides: 8.

This clonotype appeared many times. This rearrangement joins TRBV5-5 to TRBJ1-4, with 8 bases matching TRBD1. V lost 2 bases to trimming and J lost 5 bases; unmatched junction nucleotides: 14. The germline V gene has CDR1 SGHKS and CDR2 YYEKEE (reference sequence). The CDR3 has 18 amino acids. CDR3 loop: CASSFRKTGVGSNEKLFF. The CDR3, as DNA: TGTGCCAGCAGCTTTAGGAAGACAGGGGTCGGCTCGAATGAAAAACTGTTTTTT.